This T cell receptor (beta chain) was found in a study of T-cell reconstitution after alpha-beta-depleted transplantation in children. Study-wide results and limits: One year after transplant, T-cell counts and diversity came mostly from newly produced T cells. Several hundred rapidly expanded clones from non-depleted graft cells reportedly supplied alpha-beta T cells about two months post-transplant. The study traced high day-60 TCRbeta diversity in some patients to surviving recipient T cells and thymic progenitors.

This CDR3 is built from 15 residues. The J segment lost 6 bases and the V segment lost 2 bases, leaving 5 bases of the junction unmatched. As it was prepared, the TCRbeta library received unique molecular identifiers. TCRdb re-derived calls from the PCR reads in MiXCR, one entry per CDR3 protein. The sample records some 260,000 distinct CDR3 sequences, approximately 24% being singletons. This clonotype was counted at least ten times. Antigen unknown. The J gene is TRBJ2-3, the V gene TRBV12-3 or TRBV12-4, with TRBD2 matching over 10 bases. The origin of this receptor is a female patient aged 2-15 years who had a stem cell transplant for congenital amegakaryocytic thrombocytopenia, so the T cells may come from the graft donor. Sequences were derived from PBMCs, mostly from graft donor cells, sampled 360 days after TCRalphabeta/CD19-depleted stem cell transplant. The CDR3 loop is CASSLSSGSLDTQYF. The CDR3 nucleotides read TGTGCCAGCAGTTTATCTAGCGGGAGTTTGGATACGCAGTATTTT.